This T cell receptor (beta chain) emerged from a study of sequential checkpoint blockade in melanoma. In the study overall: Maintenance nivolumab came after either treatment sequence. About two dozen patients had tumor biopsies before treatment and at week 13. Overall study findings and caveats: Tumor T-cell fraction and clonality correlated with PD-L1 and CD8+ counts.

There are a few counts of this clone. Its antigen is unidentified. Clones were sequenced by immunoSEQ multiplex PCR, and TCRdb holds only the in-frame ones, with some missing. The sample consists of 3,500 to 4,500 clones, almost 35% of them appearing once. Noted treatment: randomized to nivolumab then ipilimumab (arm A) or the reverse (arm B). No patient had prior DNA-damaging chemotherapy. The sequence came from a human donor with melanoma. The material was tumor tissue (inferred from file names), obtained from a patient given nivolumab and ipilimumab in sequence.

The CDR3 DNA follows: TGTGCCAGCCGAGCGGGGCAGAGGCTTCAAGAGACCCAGTACTTC. It specifies CASRAGQRLQETQYF. The rearrangement links TRBV12-5 to TRBJ2-5; TRBD2 matches 7 bases. The CDR3 is 15 residues long. Germline CDR1 LGHNT, CDR2 FRNRAP.